This TCR beta chain emerged from a study of T cell responses to AZD1222 COVID-19 vaccine. Profiled with immunoSEQ multiplex PCR; TCRdb holds only in-frame clones, not every one. The sample comprises 140,000 to 150,000 clones, about 86% of which are singletons, and approximately 5% rests with the top ten. The CDR3 is 12 amino acids. CDR1 and CDR2 (germline): MNHEY, SMNVEV (reference sequence). Trimming took 5 bases from V and 8 from J, leaving 10 bases between them. Second doses that came at about 4 or about 12 weeks were put together. Study conclusions and caveats: No day 14 peak samples; only post-peak repertoires were characterized. Regions 160-218 and 743-854 held dominance among vaccine-associated CD4 TCRs, which spanned spike. Spike-specific TCR breadth and depth rose after two AZD1222 doses.

Of note for this clone: What it binds is not known.

The sample in question was peripheral blood, obtained 28 days after the second AZD1222 dose. This receptor was identified in an adult who received the AZD1222 COVID-19 vaccine. The chain uses TRBV27 and TRBJ2-1; D is unresolved. CDR3 nucleotide sequence: TGTGCCAGCAGTACCCGCTCGGATGAGCAGTTCTTC. Its protein product is CASSTRSDEQFF.